The clone carrying this T cell receptor (beta chain) has only a few counts. The antigen remains undetermined. This specimen belongs to a study of tumor-infiltrating lymphocytes in localized non-small cell lung cancer. Findings of the study overall: T-cell fraction did not differ between immunotypes IM1 and IM2.

TCRdb's copy holds only in-frame clones and misses some; the assay was immunoSEQ multiplex PCR. The data contain 13,000 to 15,000 clones, approximately 85% of them singletons. Trimming cost V 2 bases and J 6 bases, with 5 bases left between them. Germline-derived CDR1 and CDR2 are SGHTA and FQGNSA. This CDR3 comprises 12 residues. The chain combines TRBV7-2 with TRBJ1-3; D uncertain. The receptor's source is a human donor with non-small cell lung cancer. Input material: lung tumor tissue. CDR3 protein: CASSLTENTIYF. The CDR3 region has the DNA TGTGCCAGCAGCTTAACTGAAAACACCATATATTTT. The entire variable domain, with the rest obtained from reference TRBV7-2 and TRBJ1-3, is as follows: GAGVSQSPSNKVTEKGKDVELRCDPISGHTALYWYRQSLGQGLEFLIYFQGNSAPDKSGLPSDRFSAERTGGSVSTLTIQRTQQEDSAVYLCASSLTENTIYFGEGSWLTVV.